A single T cell receptor beta chain is shown here with its context. No antigen is known for it. Patients aged 18 to 65 had newly diagnosed hyperthyroidism of under 2 months' duration. This sample was included in a study of T cells in Graves' hyperthyroidism and ophthalmopathy. Study-wide findings and caveats: Blood shared most expanded thyroid clonotypes above 0.001. Stable hyperthyroidism and ophthalmopathy were separated using 13 V-J signatures.

This CDR3 is 17 amino acids long. V gave up 1 base and J gave up 4 bases; unmatched junction bases: 6. CDR1 is SGHTA, CDR2 FQGNSA, per germline. Researchers amplified the TCR beta CDR3 regions from RNA transcripts. First-round RT-PCR of the TCR CDR3 relied on the HTBI primer set. Via MiXCR, TCRdb re-called the multiplex PCR reads, giving one row per CDR3 protein. Here the sample spans some 360,000 distinct CDR3 sequences, 11% to 15% being singletons. This sequence was found in an older woman with Graves' hyperthyroidism. The gene calls are TRBV7-2 and TRBJ2-2, with 10 bases that match TRBD2. Sequenced sample: blood. The CDR3 sequence is CASSLDVLAGFTGELFF. The CDR3 DNA sequence: TGTGCCAGCAGCTTAGATGTACTAGCGGGATTCACCGGGGAGCTGTTTTTT.